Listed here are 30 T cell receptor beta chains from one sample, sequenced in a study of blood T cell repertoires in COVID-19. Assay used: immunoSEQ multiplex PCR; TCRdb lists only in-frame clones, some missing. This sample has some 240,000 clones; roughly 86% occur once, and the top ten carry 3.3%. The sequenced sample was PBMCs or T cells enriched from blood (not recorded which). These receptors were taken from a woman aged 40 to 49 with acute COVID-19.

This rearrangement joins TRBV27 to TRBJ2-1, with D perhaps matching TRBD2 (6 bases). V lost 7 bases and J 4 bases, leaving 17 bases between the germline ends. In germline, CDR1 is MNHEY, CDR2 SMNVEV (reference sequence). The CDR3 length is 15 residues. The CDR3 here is CASNLGEASYNEQFF. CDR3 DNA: TGTGCCAGCAACCTGGGGGAGGCGAGTTACAATGAGCAGTTCTTC.

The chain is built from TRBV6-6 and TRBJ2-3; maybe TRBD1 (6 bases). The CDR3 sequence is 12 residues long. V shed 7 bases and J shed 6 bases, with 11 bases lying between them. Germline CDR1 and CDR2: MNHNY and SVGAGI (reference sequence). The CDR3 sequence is CASTRGWDTQYF. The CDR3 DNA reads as TGTGCCAGCACCAGGGGCTGGGATACGCAGTATTTT.

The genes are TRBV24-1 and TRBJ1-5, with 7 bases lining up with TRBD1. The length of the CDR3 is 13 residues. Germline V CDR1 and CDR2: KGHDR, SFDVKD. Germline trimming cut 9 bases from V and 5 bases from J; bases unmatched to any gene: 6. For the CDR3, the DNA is TGTGCCACCGAAGGCAGGGGGGATCAGCCCCAGCATTTT. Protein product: CATEGRGDQPQHF.

Written as DNA, the CDR3 is TGTGCCAGCAGTAAGATCGTCGGGGTTGGAAACACCATATATTTT. It specifies CASSKIVGVGNTIYF. The J gene is TRBJ1-3, the V gene TRBV28; D unclear. The V gene lost 5 bases and the J gene lost 3 bases, with 14 bases spanning the gap. Per germline, CDR1 MDHEN and CDR2 SYDVKM. The CDR3 is made up of 15 amino acids.

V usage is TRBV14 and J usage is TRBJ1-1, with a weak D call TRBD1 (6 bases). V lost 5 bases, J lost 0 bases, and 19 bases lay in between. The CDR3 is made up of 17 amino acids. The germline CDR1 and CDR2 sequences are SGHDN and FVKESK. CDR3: CASSKQRQGGMNTEAFF. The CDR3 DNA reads TGTGCCAGCAGCAAACAACGCCAAGGGGGAATGAACACTGAAGCTTTCTTT.

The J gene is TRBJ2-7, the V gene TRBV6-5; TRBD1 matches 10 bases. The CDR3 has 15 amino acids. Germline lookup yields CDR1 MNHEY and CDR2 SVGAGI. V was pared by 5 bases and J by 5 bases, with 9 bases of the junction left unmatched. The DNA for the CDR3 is TGTGCCAGCAGTACGCGAGACAGGGGGCTGAACGAGCAGTACTTC. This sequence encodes CASSTRDRGLNEQYF.

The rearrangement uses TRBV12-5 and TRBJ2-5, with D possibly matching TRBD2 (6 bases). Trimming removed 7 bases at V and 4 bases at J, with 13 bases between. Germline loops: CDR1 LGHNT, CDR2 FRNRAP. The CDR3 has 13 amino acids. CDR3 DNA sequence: TGTGCTAGTGCCCAGGAGGGTACAGAGACCCAGTACTTC. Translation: CASAQEGTETQYF.

In nucleotides, the CDR3 is TGTGCCAGCAGCCCCCTCGGGGGGAGCCCCTACGAGCAGTACTTC. The encoded protein is CASSPLGGSPYEQYF. This rearrangement joins TRBV3-1 (or the pseudogene TRBV3-2) to TRBJ2-7; the match to TRBD2 covers 7 bases. This CDR3 region has 15 residues. Trimming at V came to 4 bases and at J to 2 bases, leaving 8 bases not matched to a gene. CDR1 LGHDT and CDR2 YNNKEL come from the germline V gene (reference sequence).

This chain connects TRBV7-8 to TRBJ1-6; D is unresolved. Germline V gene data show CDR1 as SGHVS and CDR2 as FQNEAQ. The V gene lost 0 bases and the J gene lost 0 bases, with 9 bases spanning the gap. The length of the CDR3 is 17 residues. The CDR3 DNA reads TGTGCCAGCAGCTTAGCTCCGGGGAGCTCCTATAATTCACCCCTCCACTTT. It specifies CASSLAPGSSYNSPLHF.

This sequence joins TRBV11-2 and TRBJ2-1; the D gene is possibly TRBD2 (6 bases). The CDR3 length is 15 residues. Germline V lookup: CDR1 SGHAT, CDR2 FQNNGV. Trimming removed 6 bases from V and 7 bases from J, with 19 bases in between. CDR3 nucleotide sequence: TGTGCCAGCAGTGAAATAGCGGAGACGGATAATGAGCAGTTCTTC. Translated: CASSEIAETDNEQFF.

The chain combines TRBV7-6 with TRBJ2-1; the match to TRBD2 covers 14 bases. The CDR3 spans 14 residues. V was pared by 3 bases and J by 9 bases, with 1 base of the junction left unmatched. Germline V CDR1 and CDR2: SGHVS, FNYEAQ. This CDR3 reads CASSLGTSGGEQFF. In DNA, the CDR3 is TGTGCCAGCAGCTTGGGGACTAGCGGGGGTGAGCAGTTCTTC. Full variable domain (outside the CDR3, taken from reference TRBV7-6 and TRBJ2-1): GAGVSQSPRYKVTKRGQDVALRCDPISGHVSLYWYRQALGQGPEFLTYFNYEAQQDKSGLPNDRFSAERPEGSISTLTIQRTEQRDSAMYRCASSLGTSGGEQFFGPGTRLTVL.

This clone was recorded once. In nucleotides, the CDR3 is TGTGCCAGCAGCTTAGGGGCGGGAGCTCCTAGAGATACGCAGTATTTT. It codes for CASSLGAGAPRDTQYF. The chain uses TRBV7-8 and TRBJ2-3; 7 bases match TRBD2. From germline, CDR1 is SGHVS and CDR2 FQNEAQ. The V segment lost 1 base and the J segment 5 bases; nucleotides outside the gene matches: 9. The CDR3 runs 16 residues.

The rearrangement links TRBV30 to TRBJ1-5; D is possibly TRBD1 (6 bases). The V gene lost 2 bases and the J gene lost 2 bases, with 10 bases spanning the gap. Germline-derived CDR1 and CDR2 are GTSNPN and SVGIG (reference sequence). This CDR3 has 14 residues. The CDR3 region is CAWSRGARNQPQHF. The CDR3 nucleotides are TGTGCCTGGAGTCGGGGGGCTCGCAATCAGCCCCAGCATTTT.

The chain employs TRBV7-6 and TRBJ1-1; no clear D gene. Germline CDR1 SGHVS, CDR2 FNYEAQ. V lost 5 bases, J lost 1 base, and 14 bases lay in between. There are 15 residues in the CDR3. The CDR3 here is CASSRPRSGNTEAFF. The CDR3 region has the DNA TGTGCCAGCAGCCGACCGAGGAGCGGGAACACTGAAGCTTTCTTT. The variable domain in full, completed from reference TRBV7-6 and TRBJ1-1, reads GAGVSQSPRYKVTKRGQDVALRCDPISGHVSLYWYRQALGQGPEFLTYFNYEAQQDKSGLPNDRFSAERPEGSISTLTIQRTEQRDSAMYRCASSRPRSGNTEAFFGQGTRLTVV.

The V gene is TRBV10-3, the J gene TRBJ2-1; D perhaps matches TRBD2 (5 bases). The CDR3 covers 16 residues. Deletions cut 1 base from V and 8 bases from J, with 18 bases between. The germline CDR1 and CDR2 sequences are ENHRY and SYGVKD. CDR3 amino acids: CAISELRTPPGDEQFF. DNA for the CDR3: TGTGCCATCAGTGAGTTAAGGACTCCCCCTGGGGATGAGCAGTTCTTC.

For the CDR3, the DNA is TGCGCCAGCAGCCCAACCGGGACAGGGAACACTGAAGCTTTCTTT. Translated, it gives CASSPTGTGNTEAFF. The V gene is TRBV5-1, the J gene TRBJ1-1; 8 bases map to TRBD1. The CDR3 has 15 amino acids. CDR1 is SGHRS and CDR2 is YFSETQ in the germline V gene. Trimming took 4 bases from V and 1 from J; bases not matched to a gene: 6.

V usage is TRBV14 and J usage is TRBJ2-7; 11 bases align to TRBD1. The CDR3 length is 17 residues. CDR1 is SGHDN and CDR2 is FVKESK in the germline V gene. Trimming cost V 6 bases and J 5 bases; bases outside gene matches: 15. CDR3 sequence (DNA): TGTGCCAGCAGTCAACCGGACAGGGGGCGCATAAGGGACGAGCAGTACTTC. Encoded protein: CASSQPDRGRIRDEQYF.

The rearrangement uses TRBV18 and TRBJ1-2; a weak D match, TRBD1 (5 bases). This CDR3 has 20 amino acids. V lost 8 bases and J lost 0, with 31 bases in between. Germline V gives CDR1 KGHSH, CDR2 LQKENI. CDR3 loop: CASTLKARAQGGKANYGYTF. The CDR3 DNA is TGTGCCAGCACACTCAAGGCCAGGGCTCAGGGAGGAAAAGCTAACTATGGCTACACCTTC.

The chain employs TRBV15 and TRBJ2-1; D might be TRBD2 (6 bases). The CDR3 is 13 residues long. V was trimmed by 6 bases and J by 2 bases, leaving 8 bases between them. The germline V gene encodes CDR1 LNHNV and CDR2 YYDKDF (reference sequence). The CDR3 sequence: CATRRDAYNEQFF. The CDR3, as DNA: TGTGCCACCAGGCGGGACGCCTACAATGAGCAGTTCTTC.

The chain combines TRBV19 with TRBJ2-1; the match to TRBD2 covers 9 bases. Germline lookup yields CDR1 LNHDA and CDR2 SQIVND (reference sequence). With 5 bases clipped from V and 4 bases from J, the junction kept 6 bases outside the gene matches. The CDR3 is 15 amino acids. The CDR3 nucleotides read TGTGCCAGTAGTCCCCAGCGGGAGGCGTACAATGAGCAGTTCTTC. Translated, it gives CASSPQREAYNEQFF.

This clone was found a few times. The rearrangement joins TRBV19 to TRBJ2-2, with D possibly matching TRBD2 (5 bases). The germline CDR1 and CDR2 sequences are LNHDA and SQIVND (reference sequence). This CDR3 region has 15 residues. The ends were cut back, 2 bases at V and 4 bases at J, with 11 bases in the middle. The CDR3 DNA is TGTGCCAGTAGTATATTAGGAGGTGGCACCGGGGAGCTGTTTTTT. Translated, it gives CASSILGGGTGELFF.

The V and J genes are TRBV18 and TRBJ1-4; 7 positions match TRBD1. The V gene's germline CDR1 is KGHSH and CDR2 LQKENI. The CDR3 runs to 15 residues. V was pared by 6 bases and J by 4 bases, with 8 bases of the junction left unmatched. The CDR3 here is CASSHDRAVNEKLFF. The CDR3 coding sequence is TGTGCCAGCTCCCACGACAGGGCGGTTAATGAAAAACTGTTTTTT.

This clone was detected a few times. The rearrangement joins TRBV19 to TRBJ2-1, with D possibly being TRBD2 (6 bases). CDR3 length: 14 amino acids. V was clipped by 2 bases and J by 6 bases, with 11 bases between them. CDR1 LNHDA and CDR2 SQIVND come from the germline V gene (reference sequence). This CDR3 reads CASSISRESNEQFF. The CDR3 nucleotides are TGTGCCAGTAGTATATCCCGGGAGAGCAATGAGCAGTTCTTC.

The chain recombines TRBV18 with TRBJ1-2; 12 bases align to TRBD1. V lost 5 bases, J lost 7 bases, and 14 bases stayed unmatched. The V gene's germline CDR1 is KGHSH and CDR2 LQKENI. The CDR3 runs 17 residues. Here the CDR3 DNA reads TGTGCCAGCTCATTGGGACAGGGGGCAGGATCTCTTCGTGGCTACACCTTC. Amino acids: CASSLGQGAGSLRGYTF.

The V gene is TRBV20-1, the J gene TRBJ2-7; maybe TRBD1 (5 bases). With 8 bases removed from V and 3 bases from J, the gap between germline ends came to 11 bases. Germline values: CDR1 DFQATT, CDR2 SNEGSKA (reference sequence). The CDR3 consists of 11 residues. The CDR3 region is CSTGRDYEQYF. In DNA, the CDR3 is TGCAGTACGGGCAGGGACTACGAGCAGTACTTC.

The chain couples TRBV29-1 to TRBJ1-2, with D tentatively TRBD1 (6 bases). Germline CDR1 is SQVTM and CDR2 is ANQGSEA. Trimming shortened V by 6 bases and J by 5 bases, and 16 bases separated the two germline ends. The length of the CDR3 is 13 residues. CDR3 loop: CSVAQGVGYGYTF. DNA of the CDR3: TGCAGCGTAGCACAGGGAGTAGGGTATGGCTACACCTTC.

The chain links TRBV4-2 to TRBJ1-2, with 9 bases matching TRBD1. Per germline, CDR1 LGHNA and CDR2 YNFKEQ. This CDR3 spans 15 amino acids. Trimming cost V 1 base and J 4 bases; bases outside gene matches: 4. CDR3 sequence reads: CASSQVGQGRYGYTF. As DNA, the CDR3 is TGTGCCAGCAGCCAAGTGGGACAGGGACGCTATGGCTACACCTTC.

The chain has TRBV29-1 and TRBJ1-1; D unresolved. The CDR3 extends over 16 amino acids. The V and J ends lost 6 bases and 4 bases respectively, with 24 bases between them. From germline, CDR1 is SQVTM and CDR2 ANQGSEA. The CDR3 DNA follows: TGCAGCGTCCGATGGAGCGTCGGAAGAGTGACCACTGAAGCTTTCTTT. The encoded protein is CSVRWSVGRVTTEAFF.

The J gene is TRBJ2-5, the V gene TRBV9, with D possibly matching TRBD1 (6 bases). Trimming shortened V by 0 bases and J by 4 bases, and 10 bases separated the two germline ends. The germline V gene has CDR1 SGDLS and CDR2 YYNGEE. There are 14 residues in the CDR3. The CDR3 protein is CASSVEGEAETQYF. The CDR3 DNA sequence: TGTGCCAGCAGCGTAGAGGGGGAAGCAGAGACCCAGTACTTC.

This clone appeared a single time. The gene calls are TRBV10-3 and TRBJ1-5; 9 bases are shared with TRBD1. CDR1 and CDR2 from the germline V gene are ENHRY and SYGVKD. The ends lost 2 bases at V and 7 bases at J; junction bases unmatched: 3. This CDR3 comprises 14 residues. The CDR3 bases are TGTGCCATCAGTGAGGGGACAGGGATACAGCCCCAGCATTTT. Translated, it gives CAISEGTGIQPQHF.